This passage covers 8 T cell receptor beta chains from one sample sequenced in a study of T cell responses to AZD1222 COVID-19 vaccine (dated by TCRdb to about 2021). The time point label for this specimen denotes: about 28 days (+/-7) after the second vaccine dose. The library was built by means of the immunoSEQ multiplex PCR assay. TCRdb limited this immuneACCESS table to in-frame rearrangements with V and J called. A share of clones is missing; checked studies link under half to unresolved V genes, and the rest is unexplained. The sample table records roughly 120,000 clones; about 90% of these occur just once. The leading ten clones occupy about 16% of the sample. The material was peripheral blood, obtained 28 days after the second AZD1222 dose. The receptors were sampled from an adult who received the AZD1222 COVID-19 vaccine.

The rearrangement uses TRBV3-1 (or the pseudogene TRBV3-2) and TRBJ2-7; D unresolved. Germline CDR1 LGHDT, CDR2 YNNKEL (reference sequence). Trimming left V 3 bases short and J 3 bases short, with 3 bases between. The CDR3 sequence is 11 residues long. CDR3 DNA: TGTGCCAGCAGCCAGTACTACGAGCAGTACTTC. Amino acids: CASSQYYEQYF.

This CDR3 is CASTPPGNQPQHF. CDR3 DNA sequence: TGTGCCAGCACCCCCCCGGGCAATCAGCCCCAGCATTTT. The genes are TRBV27 and TRBJ1-5; unclear D gene. Germline V gene lookup returns CDR1 MNHEY and CDR2 SMNVEV (reference sequence). The V end lost 7 bases, the J end lost 2 bases, and 9 bases lay between the germline ends. There are 13 residues in the CDR3.

This clone has only one observation. This chain uses TRBV9 with TRBJ1-2; D not certain. The CDR3 extends over 15 amino acids. V lost 0 bases and J 0 bases, leaving 9 bases between the germline ends. Germline V gene data show CDR1 as SGDLS and CDR2 as YYNGEE. CDR3 in DNA: TGTGCCAGCAGCGTAGCTCCGGGTCCTAACTATGGCTACACCTTC. Residues: CASSVAPGPNYGYTF.

This chain connects TRBV4-1 to TRBJ1-5; D is possibly TRBD1 (6 bases). V was trimmed by 5 bases and J by 5 bases, leaving 25 bases between them. This CDR3 region has 18 residues. Per germline, CDR1 MGHRA and CDR2 YSYEKL. This CDR3 is CASSTAPQGSPGDQPQHF. The CDR3 DNA reads TGCGCCAGCAGCACCGCCCCCCAGGGGTCCCCAGGGGATCAGCCCCAGCATTTT.

V is TRBV27 and J is TRBJ2-5, with D perhaps matching TRBD1 or TRBD2 (6 bases each). The CDR3 runs 15 residues. CDR1 and CDR2 from the germline V gene are MNHEY and SMNVEV (reference sequence). Trimming took off 0 bases at V and 5 bases at J, with 13 bases between the two ends. CDR3 region: CASSLSSRRGETQYF. CDR3 coding DNA: TGTGCCAGCAGTTTATCTTCGAGGAGGGGGGAGACCCAGTACTTC.

The chain joins TRBV7-2 to TRBJ1-1; no clear D gene. Trimming removed 5 bases from V and 4 bases from J, with 26 bases in between. The CDR3 is 18 residues long. Looked up from germline, CDR1 is SGHTA and CDR2 is FQGNSA. DNA for the CDR3: TGTGCCAGCAGCCCGAGGGCCAACACGGTCTTTGGGAGCACTGAAGCTTTCTTT. Translated: CASSPRANTVFGSTEAFF.

The chain is built from TRBV18 and TRBJ2-1; D gene ambiguous. V was cut by 6 bases and J by 3 bases, with 9 bases left in between. The length of the CDR3 is 13 residues. CDR1 KGHSH and CDR2 LQKENI come from the germline V gene. The DNA for the CDR3 is TGTGCCAGCTCCCCCGATGGCTACAATGAGCAGTTCTTC. This sequence encodes CASSPDGYNEQFF.

The chain links TRBV10-3 to TRBJ2-1; a weak D match, TRBD2 (5 bases). The CDR3 contains 14 residues. Germline CDR1 reads ENHRY; CDR2 reads SYGVKD. Trimming cost V 10 bases and J 4 bases, with 17 bases left between them. CDR3: CATTHRGDYNEQFF. The CDR3 DNA is TGTGCCACTACGCACCGGGGAGATTACAATGAGCAGTTCTTC.